This TCR beta chain emerged from a study of T cell responses to AZD1222 COVID-19 vaccine (dated by TCRdb to about 2021). Regarding the complete study: AZD1222 recipients with second doses at about 4 weeks or about 12 weeks were pooled, because spike-specific TCR depth and breadth did not differ between schedules. TCR sequencing was performed for 230 to 250 trial participants, of whom some 200 were given two doses of AZD1222 and about 25 were given two doses of MenACWY control vaccine. Trial participants were enrolled by age into 18-55, 56-69 and 70-plus year subgroups, with around 150, 28 and 57 TCR-sequenced participants respectively. The research as a whole found: Because no day 14 peak-response samples were available, repertoires were characterized only after the peak T cell response. Conclusions about previously exposed vaccinees were limited because only six AZD1222 recipients were SARS-CoV-2 seropositive at baseline. Reportedly, almost half of the unique spike-specific TCRs recognized epitopes lying outside the regions that are mutated in the B.1.351 and B.1.1.7 variants. After two AZD1222 doses, spike-specific TCR breadth and depth were significantly higher than at day 0 and than in MenACWY recipients. The 56-69-year group was small, and its depth increase did not reach significance, likely because of low power. Most participants were white British and females outnumbered males, and the authors suggested that clonal diversity may have been underestimated. The whole spike protein was spanned by vaccine-associated CD4 TCRs, and dominant responses were seen in regions 160-218 and 743-854.

Note on this clone: Its binding antigen is unknown. Base quality data are lacking; no much larger clone is found one base away.

Taken with the paper, the label for time point translates to: baseline before first vaccination. Samples from vaccinated people were obtained from the UK trials COV001 and COV002, which included a single-blind randomized controlled phase 2/3 trial of AZD1222 (ChAdOx1 nCoV-19) in healthy adults. For TCRbeta chain sequencing, PBMC samples were collected from trial participants at day 0 and at day 28 after the second dose. The CDR3 regions of human TCRbeta chains were subjected to immunosequencing. For the original study's pipeline: TCRs in the repertoires were matched against a reference library of SARS-CoV-2-specific TCRs that had been generated with the MIRA antigen-specificity platform. Breadth meant the fraction of unique TCRs that were SARS-CoV-2-associated, whereas depth meant the fraction of total T cells that were SARS-CoV-2-associated. Using the MIRA data, each spike-specific TCR was assigned both to the spike region to which the TCR was reactive and to a CD4 or CD8 class. Log10-transformed breadth and depth values were compared by one-way ANOVA with Sidak's multiple comparisons tests. Here the immuneACCESS table is served through TCRdb, limited to in-frame sequences with V and J called. Missing clones are a known gap in these copies; in checked studies unresolved V genes cover under half, and the rest lacks a known reason. V and J calls and clone size are those listed in that table; D and trimming were worked out from the DNA. The sample contains 96,000 or so clones, 89% of them found a single time. Jointly, the top ten make up approximately 1.5% of the sample.

The V end gives up 1 base and the J end 1 base, leaving 7 bases in the junction not matched to a gene. Reading the germline V gene gives CDR1 SNHLY and CDR2 FYNNEI. The CDR3 numbers 17 residues from cysteine through phenylalanine. Just CDR3 DNA is preserved here, 51 bases in frame from base 1. This receptor was obtained from an adult in good health. The sequencing used peripheral blood, collected on day 0 of AZD1222 vaccination. Rearrangement joined TRBV2 to TRBJ1-3; a stretch of 7 junction bases matches TRBD1. In nucleotides, the sequence is TGTGCCAGCAGTGAAGGAACTCCAGGGGGGTCTGGAAACACCATATATTTT. This encodes CASSEGTPGGSGNTIYF.